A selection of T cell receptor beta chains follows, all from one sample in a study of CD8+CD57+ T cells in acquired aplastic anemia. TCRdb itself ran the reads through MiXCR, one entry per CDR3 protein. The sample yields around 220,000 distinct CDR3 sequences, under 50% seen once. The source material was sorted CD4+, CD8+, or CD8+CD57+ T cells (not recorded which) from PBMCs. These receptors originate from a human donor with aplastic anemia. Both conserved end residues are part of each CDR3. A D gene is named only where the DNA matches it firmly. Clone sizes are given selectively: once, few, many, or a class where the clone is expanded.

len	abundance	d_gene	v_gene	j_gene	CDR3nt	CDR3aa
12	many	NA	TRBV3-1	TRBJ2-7	TGTGCCAGCAGCCGAACCCCATTCGAGCAGTACTTC	CASSRTPFEQYF
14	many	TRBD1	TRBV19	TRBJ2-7	TGTGCCAGTAGTCCCCGACAGGGTATCTACGAGCAGTACTTC	CASSPRQGIYEQYF
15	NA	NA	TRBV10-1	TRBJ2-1	TGCGCCAGCAGTAGCGTTCCAAGCTCCTACAATGAGCAGTTCTTC	CASSSVPSSYNEQFF
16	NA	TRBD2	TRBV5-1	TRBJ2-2	TGTGCCAGCAGCGTAGCAGGTAGCGGGGTCACCGGGGAGCTGTTTTTT	CASSVAGSGVTGELFF
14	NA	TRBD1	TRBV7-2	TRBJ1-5	TGTGCCAGCAGCTCAGGACAGGGGGTTCAGCCCCAGCATTTT	CASSSGQGVQPQHF
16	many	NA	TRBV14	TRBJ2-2	TGTGCCAGCAGCCAAGTAGGCAGGGGTAACACCGGGGAGCTGTTTTTT	CASSQVGRGNTGELFF
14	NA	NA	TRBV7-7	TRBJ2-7	TGTGCCAGCAGCCCTGATACAGTGGCCTACGAGCAGTACTTC	CASSPDTVAYEQYF
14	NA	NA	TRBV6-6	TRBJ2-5	TGTGCCAGCAGTCAGGGACCTTCGGCGGAGACCCAGTACTTC	CASSQGPSAETQYF
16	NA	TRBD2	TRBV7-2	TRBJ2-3	TGTGCCAGCAGCTTGGGCGGCGGGGGGGGCACAGATACGCAGTATTTT	CASSLGGGGGTDTQYF
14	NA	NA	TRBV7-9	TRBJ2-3	TGTGCCAGCAGCTTGGGAGACTTCACAGATACGCAGTATTTT	CASSLGDFTDTQYF
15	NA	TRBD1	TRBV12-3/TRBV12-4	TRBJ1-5	TGTGCCAGCAGTGTGCCGGGACAGGGTAATCAGCCCCAGCATTTT	CASSVPGQGNQPQHF
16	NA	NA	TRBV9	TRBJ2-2	TGTGCCAGCAGCGTGGCAGGGGGGGGGGCAGCCGGGGAGCTGTTTTTT	CASSVAGGGAAGELFF
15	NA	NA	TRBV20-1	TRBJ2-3	TGCAGTGCTCGTTCCCAGAGGACTGTTTCCCCGGCGCAGTATTTT	CSARSQRTVSPAQYF
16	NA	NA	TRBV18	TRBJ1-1	TGTGCCAGCTCCCCAGTTGGGCCGTCGAGGAACACTGAAGCTTTCTTT	CASSPVGPSRNTEAFF
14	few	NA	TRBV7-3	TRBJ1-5	TGTGCCAGCAGCAGGCGGTCAATCAGTCAGCCCCAGCATTTT	CASSRRSISQPQHF
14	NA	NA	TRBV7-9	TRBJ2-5	TGTGCCAGCCGGGTAGTAGGGGGGCAAGAGACCCAGTACTTC	CASRVVGGQETQYF
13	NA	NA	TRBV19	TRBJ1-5	TGTGCCAGTAGTTGGGGAAGCACAGATACGCAGCATTTT	CASSWGSTDTQHF
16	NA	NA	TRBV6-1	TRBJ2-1	TGTGCCAGCAGTGAATTGGGGGGCTCCCCCGGGAATGAGCAGTTCTTC	CASSELGGSPGNEQFF
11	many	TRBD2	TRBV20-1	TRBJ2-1	TGCAGTGCCGGGGGGGGGAATGAGCAGTTCTTC	CSAGGGNEQFF
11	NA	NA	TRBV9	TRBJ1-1	TGTGCCAGCAGCGACGACCTTGAAGCTTTCTTT	CASSDDLEAFF
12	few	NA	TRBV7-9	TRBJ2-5	TGTGCCAGCAGCGCCATCGGAGAGACCCAGTACTTC	CASSAIGETQYF
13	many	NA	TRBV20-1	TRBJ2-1	TGCAGTGTTCCCAGGGGACCCTACAATGAGCAGTTCTTC	CSVPRGPYNEQFF
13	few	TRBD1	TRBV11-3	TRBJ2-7	TGTGCCAGCAGCCCTGACAGGGGCTACGCGCAGTACTTC	CASSPDRGYAQYF
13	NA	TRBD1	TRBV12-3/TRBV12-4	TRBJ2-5	TGTGCCAGCAGGGCAGGACAGGTTGAGACCCAGTACTTC	CASRAGQVETQYF
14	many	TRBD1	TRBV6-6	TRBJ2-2	TGTGCCAGCAGTGGAGGGACAGGGACCGGGGAGCTGTTTTTT	CASSGGTGTGELFF
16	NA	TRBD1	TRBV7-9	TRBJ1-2	TGTGCCAGCAGCTCTGGGACAGGGGCTCCAAACTATGGCTACACCTTC	CASSSGTGAPNYGYTF
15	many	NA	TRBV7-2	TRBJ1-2	TGTGCCAGCAGCCCCCAGACCGGGGATGGCAATGGCTACACCTTC	CASSPQTGDGNGYTF
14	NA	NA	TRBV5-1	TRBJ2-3	TGCGCCAGCAGCGGTGGCGTCTGGACAGATACGCAGTATTTT	CASSGGVWTDTQYF
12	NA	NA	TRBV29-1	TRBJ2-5	TGCAGTGCTAAGAAAGCGGGAGAGACCCAGTACTTC	CSAKKAGETQYF
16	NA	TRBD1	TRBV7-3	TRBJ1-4	TGTGCCAGCAGGTCCCGGGACAGGGGAATCGGTGAAAAACTGTTTTTT	CASRSRDRGIGEKLFF
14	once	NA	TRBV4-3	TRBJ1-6	TGCGCCAGCAGCCCATGGAGAAAGGGGTCACCCCTCCACTTT	CASSPWRKGSPLHF
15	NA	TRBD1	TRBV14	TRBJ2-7	TGTGCCAGCAGCCAAGTTGGGCAGGGGGCCTACGAGCAGTACTTC	CASSQVGQGAYEQYF
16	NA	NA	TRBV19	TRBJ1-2	TGTGCCAGTACCGGGGGAGCCAGGGCCCTATCCTATGGCTACACCTTC	CASTGGARALSYGYTF
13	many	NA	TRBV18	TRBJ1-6	TGTGCCAGCTCACCAAGCGAGGGTTCACCCCTCCACTTT	CASSPSEGSPLHF
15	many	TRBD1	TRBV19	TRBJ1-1	TGTGCCAGTAGTATAGCGGGGCGTACAGGGGCTGAAGCTTTCTTT	CASSIAGRTGAEAFF
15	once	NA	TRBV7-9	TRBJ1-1	TGTGCCAGCACCCTAGGTGTTGATAGTGGAGGGCAGGCTTTCTTT	CASTLGVDSGGQAFF
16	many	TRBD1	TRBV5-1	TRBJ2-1	TGCGCCAGCAGCCCTCGGCAGGGACAGGTCAATCATGAGCAGTTCTTC	CASSPRQGQVNHEQFF
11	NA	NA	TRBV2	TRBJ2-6	TGTGCCAGCAGTGGGGCAGACGAACGGGGTTTC	CASSGADERGF
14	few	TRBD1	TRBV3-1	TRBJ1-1	TGTGCCAGCAGCCAAGGACAGGGAAGGACTGAAGCTTTCTTT	CASSQGQGRTEAFF
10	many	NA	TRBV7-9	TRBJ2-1	TGTGCCAGCAGGACCGATGAGCAGTTCTTC	CASRTDEQFF
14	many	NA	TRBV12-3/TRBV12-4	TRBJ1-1	TGTGCCAGCAATCCCCGGAGAGATGGCACTGAAGCTTTCTTT	CASNPRRDGTEAFF
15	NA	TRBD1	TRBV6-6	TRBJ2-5	TGTGCCAGCAGACCTACTCGACAGGGACGCGAGCCCCAGTACTTC	CASRPTRQGREPQYF
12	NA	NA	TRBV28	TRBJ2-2	TGTGCCAGCCTCCAAACCGCCGGGGAGCTGTTTTTT	CASLQTAGELFF
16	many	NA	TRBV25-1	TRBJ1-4	TGTGCCAGCAGGAATACTAGGGGTTCAGCTAATGAAAAACTGTTTTTT	CASRNTRGSANEKLFF
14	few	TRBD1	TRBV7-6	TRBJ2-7	TGTGCCAGCAGCTTAGGGGACAGGCCCTACGAGCAGTACTTC	CASSLGDRPYEQYF
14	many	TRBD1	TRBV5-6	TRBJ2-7	TGTGCCAGCAGCTTGGGAGGGGACAGGGCCGAGCAGTACTTC	CASSLGGDRAEQYF
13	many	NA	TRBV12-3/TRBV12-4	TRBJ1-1	TGTGCCAGCAGCACGGAGGGGAACACTGAAGCTTTCTTT	CASSTEGNTEAFF
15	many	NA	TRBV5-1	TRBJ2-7	TGCGCCAGCAGTCTAACAGGGACGAGCTCCTACGAGCAGTACTTC	CASSLTGTSSYEQYF
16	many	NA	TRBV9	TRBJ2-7	TGTGCCAGCAGCGTAGGTTTCGGGGGGACATCCTACGAGCAGTACTTC	CASSVGFGGTSYEQYF
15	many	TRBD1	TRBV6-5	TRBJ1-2	TGTGCCAGCAGGACAGGGAGGTTTGGTAACTATGGCTACACCTTC	CASRTGRFGNYGYTF
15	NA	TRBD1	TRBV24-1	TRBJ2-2	TGTGCCACCAGCGGGGGACAGGGACCGACCGGGGAGCTGTTTTTT	CATSGGQGPTGELFF